This T cell receptor beta chain originates from a study of cytomegalovirus exposure and HLA in healthy donors. Primers for the PCR totalled 60 Vbeta and 13 Jbeta. Data came from immunoSEQ multiplex PCR; TCRdb stores just in-frame clones and leaves some out. The sample records 180,000 or so clones, approximately 84% being singletons. The CDR3 is 13 amino acids. The V end was cut by 1 base, the J end by 9 bases, with 12 bases between. Germline lookup yields CDR1 SNHLY and CDR2 FYNNEI. This chain links TRBV2 with TRBJ1-2; a possible D gene is TRBD1 (6 bases). The TCR sequence derives from a girl aged 5-17 years in good health and CMV-seropositive. The sample consisted of PBMCs. CDR3 bases: TGTGCCAGCAGTGAAGGCACAGGGCAGCGCTACACCTTC. Protein: CASSEGTGQRYTF.